The T cell receptor beta chain described here comes from a study of graft-versus-host responses after intestinal transplantation. This clone was recorded only once. Here immunoSEQ multiplex PCR was the method, and the copy in TCRdb shows in-frame clones only, minus some. The repertoire holds about 7,700 clones, with roughly 75% as singletons. Tissue processing of the graft released intraepithelial and lamina propria lymphocytes from it. Germline loops: CDR1 SNHLY, CDR2 FYNNEI. The V segment lost 5 bases and the J segment 5 bases; nucleotides outside the gene matches: 10. The CDR3 is 16 residues long. Source: ileum tissue, taken approximately 230 days after intestinal transplant. The sequence was obtained from a human patient who received an intestinal transplant, so some T cells may come from the graft donor. The chain is built from TRBV2 and TRBJ2-5; 11 bases agree with TRBD2. For the CDR3, the DNA is TGTGCCAGCAGTCGAGTAGCGGGAGGGCCGCGTGAGACCCAGTACTTC. It is translated as CASSRVAGGPRETQYF. Together with reference TRBV2 and TRBJ2-5, the CDR3 gives the full variable domain: EPEVTQTPSHQVTQMGQEVILRCVPISNHLYFYWYRQILGQKVEFLVSFYNNEISEKSEIFDDQFSVERPDGSNFTLKIRSTKLEDSAMYFCASSRVAGGPRETQYFGPGTRLLVL.